This entry features one T cell receptor (beta chain) sequence. Its antigen is still unknown. The study drew the donors from its approximately 120-subject validation cohort, separate from the approximately 700-subject first cohort. This record belongs to a study of cytomegalovirus exposure and HLA in healthy donors. Assay: immunoSEQ multiplex PCR; the TCRdb copy retains only in-frame clones and omits some. The profile covers roughly 63,000 clones, with roughly 90% appearing a single time and 1.2% taken by the ten largest. The V and J ends lost 7 bases and 4 bases, in that order; junction bases with no gene match: 2. CDR1 and CDR2 (germline): SQVTM, ANQGSEA. The CDR3 has 11 residues. Overall study results and limits: Later, an analysis found that TCR clusters from the first cohort tended to co-occur in the approximately 130 validation repertoires. The majority of TCR sequences were rare, yet some public TCRs appeared in many donors.

Material for sequencing was PBMCs. The V gene is TRBV29-1, the J gene TRBJ2-3, with 7 bases identical to TRBD1. The receptor was derived from a woman younger than 30 in good health and CMV-seronegative. CDR3 coding DNA: TGCAGCGGACAGGGATCAGATACGCAGTATTTT. It codes for CSGQGSDTQYF.